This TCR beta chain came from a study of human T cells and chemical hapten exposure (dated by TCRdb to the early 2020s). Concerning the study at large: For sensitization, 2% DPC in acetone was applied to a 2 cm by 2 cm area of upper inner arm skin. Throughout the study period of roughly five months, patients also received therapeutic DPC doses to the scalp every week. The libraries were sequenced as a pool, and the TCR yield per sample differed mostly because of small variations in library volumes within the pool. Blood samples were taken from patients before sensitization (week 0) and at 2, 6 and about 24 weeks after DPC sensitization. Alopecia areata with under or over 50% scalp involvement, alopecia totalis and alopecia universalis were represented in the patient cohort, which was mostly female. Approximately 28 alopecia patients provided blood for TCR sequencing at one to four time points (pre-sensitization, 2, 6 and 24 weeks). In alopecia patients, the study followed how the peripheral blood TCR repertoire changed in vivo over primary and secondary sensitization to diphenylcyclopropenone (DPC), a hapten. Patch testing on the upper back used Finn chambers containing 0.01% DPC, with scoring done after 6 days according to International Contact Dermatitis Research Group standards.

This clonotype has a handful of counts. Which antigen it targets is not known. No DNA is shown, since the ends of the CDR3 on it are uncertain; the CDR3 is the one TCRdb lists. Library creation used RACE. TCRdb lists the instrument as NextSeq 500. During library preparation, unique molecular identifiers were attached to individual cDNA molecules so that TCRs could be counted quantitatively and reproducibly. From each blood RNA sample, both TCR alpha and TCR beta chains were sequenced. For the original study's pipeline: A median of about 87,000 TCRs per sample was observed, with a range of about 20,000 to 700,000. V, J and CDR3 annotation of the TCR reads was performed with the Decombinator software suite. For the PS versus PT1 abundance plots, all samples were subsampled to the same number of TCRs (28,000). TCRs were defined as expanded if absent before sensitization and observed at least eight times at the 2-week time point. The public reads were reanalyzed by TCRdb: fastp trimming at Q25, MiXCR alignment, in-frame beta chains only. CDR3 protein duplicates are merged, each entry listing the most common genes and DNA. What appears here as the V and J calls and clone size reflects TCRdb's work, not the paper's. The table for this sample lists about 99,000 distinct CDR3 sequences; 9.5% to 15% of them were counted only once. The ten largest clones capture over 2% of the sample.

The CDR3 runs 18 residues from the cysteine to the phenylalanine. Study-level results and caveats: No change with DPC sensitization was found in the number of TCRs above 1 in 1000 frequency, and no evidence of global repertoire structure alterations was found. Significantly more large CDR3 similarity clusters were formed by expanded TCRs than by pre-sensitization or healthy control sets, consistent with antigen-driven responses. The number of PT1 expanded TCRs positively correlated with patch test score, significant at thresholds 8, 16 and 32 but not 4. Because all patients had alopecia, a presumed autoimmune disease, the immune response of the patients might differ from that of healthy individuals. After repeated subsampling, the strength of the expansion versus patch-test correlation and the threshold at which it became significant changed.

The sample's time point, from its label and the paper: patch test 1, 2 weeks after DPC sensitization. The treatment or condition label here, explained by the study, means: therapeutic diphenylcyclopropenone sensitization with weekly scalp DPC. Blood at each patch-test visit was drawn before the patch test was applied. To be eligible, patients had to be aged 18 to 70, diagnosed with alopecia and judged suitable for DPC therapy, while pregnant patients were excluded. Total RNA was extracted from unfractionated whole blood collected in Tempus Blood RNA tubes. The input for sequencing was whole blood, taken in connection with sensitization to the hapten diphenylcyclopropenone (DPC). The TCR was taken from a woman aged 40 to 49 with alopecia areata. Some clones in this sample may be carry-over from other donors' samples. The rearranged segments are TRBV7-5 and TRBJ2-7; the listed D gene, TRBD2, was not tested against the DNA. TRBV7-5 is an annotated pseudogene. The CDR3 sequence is CISVPEAYRREGGYEQYF.